The TCR beta chain under discussion was sequenced for a study of T cell changes during pregnancy in multiple sclerosis. Germline CDR1 MNHEY, CDR2 SVGAGI. This CDR3 is 15 amino acids long. Unmatched junction bases numbered 8, after V lost 5 bases and J lost 3 bases. Assay used: immunoSEQ multiplex PCR; TCRdb lists only in-frame clones, some missing. The data show about 44,000 clones, with roughly 90% seen just once and 0.52% held by the top ten. The sample in question was CD4+ T cells from peripheral blood mononuclear cells, obtained in the third trimester of pregnancy. This sequence originates from a female donor with multiple sclerosis, enrolled in a pregnancy study. This sequence joins TRBV6-5 and TRBJ2-7, with TRBD2 identical over 9 bases. CDR3 sequence reads: CASSPAGGGVYEQYF. As DNA, the CDR3 is TGTGCCAGCAGTCCGGCGGGGGGGGGAGTCTACGAGCAGTACTTC.